This is a list of T cell receptor beta chains from one sample in a study of CD8 T cells in Susac syndrome. TCRdb passed the immunoSEQ multiplex PCR reads through MiXCR, listing each CDR3 protein once. The table includes approximately 120,000 distinct CDR3 sequences, 85% to 95% detected once. Sequenced sample: CD8+ T cells from PBMCs. The receptors were sampled from a human donor with multiple sclerosis. The CDR3 runs from the conserved cysteine through the conserved F or W. The order of the fields is J gene, clone size, D gene, V gene, CDR3 DNA, CDR3 protein. The D gene is left open where the match is weak. Expanded clones are given a class, and other clones once, few, many or no size at all.

J gene: TRBJ1-2
clone size: -
D gene: TRBD1
V gene: TRBV20-1
CDR3 DNA: TGCAGTGCTAGAGTAATAAAACAGGGGGTCAACGATGGCTACACCTTC
CDR3 protein: CSARVIKQGVNDGYTF

J gene: TRBJ2-1
clone size: once
D gene: -
V gene: TRBV7-9
CDR3 DNA: TGTGCCAGCACCCCGGGGGCATATGAGCAGTTCTTC
CDR3 protein: CASTPGAYEQFF

J gene: TRBJ1-5
clone size: -
D gene: -
V gene: TRBV4-1
CDR3 DNA: TGCGCCAGCAGCCAAGCACTGGGGAGCAATCAGCCCCAGCATTTT
CDR3 protein: CASSQALGSNQPQHF

J gene: TRBJ2-7
clone size: -
D gene: TRBD2
V gene: TRBV19
CDR3 DNA: TGTGCCAGTAGTATCGTATCTAGCGGTCCTGCAAACGAGCAGTACTTC
CDR3 protein: CASSIVSSGPANEQYF

J gene: TRBJ2-1
clone size: -
D gene: TRBD2
V gene: TRBV5-1
CDR3 DNA: TGCGCCAGCAGCCAAACGACTAGCGGGAGGGACAATGAGCAGTTCTTC
CDR3 protein: CASSQTTSGRDNEQFF

J gene: TRBJ1-1
clone size: -
D gene: -
V gene: TRBV14
CDR3 DNA: TGTGCCAGCAGCCAAGAAGACCCGGGCTCAGCTTTCTTT
CDR3 protein: CASSQEDPGSAFF

J gene: TRBJ2-2
clone size: -
D gene: TRBD2
V gene: TRBV7-8
CDR3 DNA: TGTGCCAGCAGCTTGTGGACTAGCGGGAGCCTGGCCGGGGAGCTGTTTTTT
CDR3 protein: CASSLWTSGSLAGELFF

J gene: TRBJ2-1
clone size: -
D gene: -
V gene: TRBV28
CDR3 DNA: TGTGCCAGCAGTCTCCAGAGGAGCTCCTACAATGAGCAGTTCTTC
CDR3 protein: CASSLQRSSYNEQFF

J gene: TRBJ2-2
clone size: -
D gene: TRBD2
V gene: TRBV29-1
CDR3 DNA: TGCAGCGTTGAAGTATTAGCGGGGCAGAACACCGGGGAGCTGTTTTTT
CDR3 protein: CSVEVLAGQNTGELFF

J gene: TRBJ1-5
clone size: few
D gene: TRBD1
V gene: TRBV24-1
CDR3 DNA: TGTGCCACCAGCGGACAGGGGAACCAGCCCCAGCATTTT
CDR3 protein: CATSGQGNQPQHF

J gene: TRBJ1-5
clone size: -
D gene: -
V gene: TRBV2
CDR3 DNA: TGTGCCAGCCGTGTAGGCGTAGGGCAGCCCCAGCATTTT
CDR3 protein: CASRVGVGQPQHF

J gene: TRBJ2-3
clone size: -
D gene: TRBD2
V gene: TRBV13
CDR3 DNA: TGTGCCAGCAGCCCCGGACTAGATAGCACAGATACGCAGTATTTT
CDR3 protein: CASSPGLDSTDTQYF

J gene: TRBJ2-1
clone size: -
D gene: TRBD1
V gene: TRBV9
CDR3 DNA: TGTGCCAGCAGCACCCGACAGGGGACTTTTCATGAGCAGTTCTTC
CDR3 protein: CASSTRQGTFHEQFF

J gene: TRBJ2-5
clone size: -
D gene: TRBD1
V gene: TRBV25-1
CDR3 DNA: TGTGCCAGCGGCCCCGGACAGGGCTTGGAGACCCAGTACTTC
CDR3 protein: CASGPGQGLETQYF

J gene: TRBJ2-5
clone size: few
D gene: -
V gene: TRBV15
CDR3 DNA: TGTGCCACCAGCAGAGATCTAGAGGGGGGGATCCAAGAGACCCAGTACTTC
CDR3 protein: CATSRDLEGGIQETQYF

J gene: TRBJ2-7
clone size: few
D gene: -
V gene: TRBV19
CDR3 DNA: TGTGCCAGTAGTCCCGACGAGGGTCGCGAGCAGTACTTC
CDR3 protein: CASSPDEGREQYF

J gene: TRBJ1-1
clone size: once
D gene: -
V gene: TRBV5-1
CDR3 DNA: TGCGCCAGCAGCTTGGAGGGCGAAACGAACACTGAAGCTTTCTTT
CDR3 protein: CASSLEGETNTEAFF

J gene: TRBJ2-4
clone size: -
D gene: TRBD2
V gene: TRBV7-9
CDR3 DNA: TGTGCCAGCAGCTCAGCGGGGGGGATAGCCAAAAACATTCAGTACTTC
CDR3 protein: CASSSAGGIAKNIQYF

J gene: TRBJ2-1
clone size: few
D gene: -
V gene: TRBV2
CDR3 DNA: TGTGCCAGCCCACCAATGGGGGTATCCTACAATGAGCAGTTCTTC
CDR3 protein: CASPPMGVSYNEQFF

J gene: TRBJ1-6
clone size: once
D gene: -
V gene: TRBV6-1
CDR3 DNA: TGTGCCAGCAGGCCTATGGGACTTGGTAATTCACCCCTCCACTTT
CDR3 protein: CASRPMGLGNSPLHF

J gene: TRBJ2-3
clone size: -
D gene: -
V gene: TRBV14
CDR3 DNA: TGTGCCAGCAGCTTGGACAGCAGCACGCAGTATTTT
CDR3 protein: CASSLDSSTQYF

J gene: TRBJ2-7
clone size: once
D gene: TRBD1
V gene: TRBV15
CDR3 DNA: TGTGCCACCAGCAGGACGAGACAGGGGAGCTACGAGCAGTACTTC
CDR3 protein: CATSRTRQGSYEQYF

J gene: TRBJ1-1
clone size: -
D gene: -
V gene: TRBV18
CDR3 DNA: TGTGCCAGCTCCCCGACAGGGAACACTGAAGCTTTCTTT
CDR3 protein: CASSPTGNTEAFF

J gene: TRBJ1-2
clone size: -
D gene: -
V gene: TRBV3-1
CDR3 DNA: TGTGCCAGCAGCCAAGATCGCACCGTCACCTATGGCTACACCTTC
CDR3 protein: CASSQDRTVTYGYTF

J gene: TRBJ2-2
clone size: -
D gene: -
V gene: TRBV9
CDR3 DNA: TGTGCCAGCAGCGTATTTAGGAGCGGAGAGACCGGGGAGCTGTTTTTT
CDR3 protein: CASSVFRSGETGELFF

J gene: TRBJ2-1
clone size: -
D gene: -
V gene: TRBV4-1
CDR3 DNA: TGCGCCAGCAGCCACCCGAACGGGGTCTCCTACAATGAGCAGTTCTTC
CDR3 protein: CASSHPNGVSYNEQFF

J gene: TRBJ1-5
clone size: -
D gene: TRBD1
V gene: TRBV27
CDR3 DNA: TGTGCCACCAAGACGGGGACAGTCAATAGCAATCAGCCCCAGCATTTT
CDR3 protein: CATKTGTVNSNQPQHF

J gene: TRBJ2-3
clone size: -
D gene: TRBD2
V gene: TRBV10-1
CDR3 DNA: TGCGCCAGCAGTGAGTCGGGCGGGGGAGACACAGATACGCAGTATTTT
CDR3 protein: CASSESGGGDTDTQYF

J gene: TRBJ2-1
clone size: -
D gene: TRBD2
V gene: TRBV20-1
CDR3 DNA: TGCAGTGCTACCGGACTAGCGGCCTACAATGAGCAGTTCTTC
CDR3 protein: CSATGLAAYNEQFF

J gene: TRBJ2-1
clone size: -
D gene: TRBD2
V gene: TRBV5-8
CDR3 DNA: TGTGCCAGCAGCTTGTCCGCGGGAGGCTACAATGAGCAGTTCTTC
CDR3 protein: CASSLSAGGYNEQFF

J gene: TRBJ1-4
clone size: -
D gene: TRBD1
V gene: TRBV12-3/TRBV12-4
CDR3 DNA: TGTGCCAGCAGCGGGGACAGGGACTTCGAAAAACTGTTTTTT
CDR3 protein: CASSGDRDFEKLFF

J gene: TRBJ1-1
clone size: -
D gene: -
V gene: TRBV30
CDR3 DNA: TGTGCCTGGAGTGGGACAAGGAACACTGAAGCTTTCTTT
CDR3 protein: CAWSGTRNTEAFF

J gene: TRBJ1-2
clone size: -
D gene: -
V gene: TRBV29-1
CDR3 DNA: TGCAGCGTTGATGCTGGGAGGGACTATGGCTACACCTTC
CDR3 protein: CSVDAGRDYGYTF

J gene: TRBJ1-1
clone size: -
D gene: -
V gene: TRBV11-2
CDR3 DNA: TGTGCCAGCAGCCAGACCCACACTGAAGCTTTCTTT
CDR3 protein: CASSQTHTEAFF

J gene: TRBJ1-1
clone size: -
D gene: -
V gene: TRBV21-1
CDR3 DNA: TGTGCCAGCAGCCCTCCGGGACAGGGGGGGAAGGAGAACACTGAAGCTTTCTTT
CDR3 protein: CASSPPGQGGKENTEAFF

J gene: TRBJ1-1
clone size: -
D gene: -
V gene: TRBV29-1
CDR3 DNA: TGCAGCGTAGCGACGGATGAAGCTTTCTTT
CDR3 protein: CSVATDEAFF

J gene: TRBJ2-7
clone size: -
D gene: -
V gene: TRBV5-1
CDR3 DNA: TGCGCCAGCAGCTTGGATTCGGGAATCGGGACCTACGAGCAGTACTTC
CDR3 protein: CASSLDSGIGTYEQYF

J gene: TRBJ1-4
clone size: -
D gene: -
V gene: TRBV24-1
CDR3 DNA: TGTGCCACCAGTGGGGGACTGAGGGAAAAACTGTTTTTT
CDR3 protein: CATSGGLREKLFF

J gene: TRBJ2-1
clone size: -
D gene: TRBD2
V gene: TRBV20-1
CDR3 DNA: TGCAGTGCTAGAATGGGACTAGCGGGACCTGAGCAGTTCTTC
CDR3 protein: CSARMGLAGPEQFF

J gene: TRBJ1-2
clone size: once
D gene: -
V gene: TRBV9
CDR3 DNA: TGTGCCAGCAGCGTTGGCCAGGGCCAAAACTATGGCTACACCTTC
CDR3 protein: CASSVGQGQNYGYTF

J gene: TRBJ2-7
clone size: -
D gene: -
V gene: TRBV13
CDR3 DNA: TGTGCCAGCAGCTGGGGACATTTCTACGAGCAGTACTTC
CDR3 protein: CASSWGHFYEQYF

J gene: TRBJ2-2
clone size: -
D gene: -
V gene: TRBV12-5
CDR3 DNA: TGTGCTAGTGGTTTGGTCCGCAACACCGGGGAGCTGTTTTTT
CDR3 protein: CASGLVRNTGELFF

J gene: TRBJ1-1
clone size: -
D gene: TRBD1
V gene: TRBV20-1
CDR3 DNA: TGCAGTGATAGGGGGGACAGTAGCCCTGAAGCTTTCTTT
CDR3 protein: CSDRGDSSPEAFF